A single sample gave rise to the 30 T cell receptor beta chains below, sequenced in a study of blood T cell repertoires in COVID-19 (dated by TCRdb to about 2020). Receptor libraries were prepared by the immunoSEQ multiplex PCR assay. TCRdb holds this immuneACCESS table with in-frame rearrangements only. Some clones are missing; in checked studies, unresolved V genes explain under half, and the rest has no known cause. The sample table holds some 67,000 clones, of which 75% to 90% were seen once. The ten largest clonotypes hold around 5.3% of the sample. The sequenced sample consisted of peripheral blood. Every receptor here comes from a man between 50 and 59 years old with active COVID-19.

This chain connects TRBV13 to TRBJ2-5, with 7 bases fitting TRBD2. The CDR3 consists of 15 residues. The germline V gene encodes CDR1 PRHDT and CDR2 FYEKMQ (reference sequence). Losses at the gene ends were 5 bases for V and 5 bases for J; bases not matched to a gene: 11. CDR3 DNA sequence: TGTGCCAGCAGCCCAGGACTAGTAGCATTTGAGACCCAGTACTTC. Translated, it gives CASSPGLVAFETQYF.

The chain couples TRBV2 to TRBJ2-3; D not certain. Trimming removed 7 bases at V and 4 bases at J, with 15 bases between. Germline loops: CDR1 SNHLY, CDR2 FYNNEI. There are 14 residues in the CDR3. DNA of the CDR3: TGTGCCAGCACCGAACGGGTTTGGGCAGATACGCAGTATTTT. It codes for CASTERVWADTQYF.

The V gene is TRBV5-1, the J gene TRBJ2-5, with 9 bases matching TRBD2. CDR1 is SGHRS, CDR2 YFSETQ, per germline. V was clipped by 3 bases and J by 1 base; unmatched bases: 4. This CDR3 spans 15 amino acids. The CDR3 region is CASSSGTSTQETQYF. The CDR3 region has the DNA TGCGCCAGCAGCTCCGGGACTAGCACCCAAGAGACCCAGTACTTC.

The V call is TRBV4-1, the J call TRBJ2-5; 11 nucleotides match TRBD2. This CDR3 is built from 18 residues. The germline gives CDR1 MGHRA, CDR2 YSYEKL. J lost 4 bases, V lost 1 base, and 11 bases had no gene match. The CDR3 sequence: CASSQVEVAGGRAETQYF. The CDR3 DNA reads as TGCGCCAGCAGCCAAGTGGAAGTAGCGGGAGGGAGGGCAGAGACCCAGTACTTC.

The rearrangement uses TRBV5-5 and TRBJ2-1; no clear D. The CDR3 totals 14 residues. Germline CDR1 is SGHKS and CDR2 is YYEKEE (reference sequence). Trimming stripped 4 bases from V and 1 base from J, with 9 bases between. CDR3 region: CASSVSRSYNEQFF. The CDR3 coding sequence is TGTGCCAGCAGCGTATCTAGATCCTACAATGAGCAGTTCTTC.

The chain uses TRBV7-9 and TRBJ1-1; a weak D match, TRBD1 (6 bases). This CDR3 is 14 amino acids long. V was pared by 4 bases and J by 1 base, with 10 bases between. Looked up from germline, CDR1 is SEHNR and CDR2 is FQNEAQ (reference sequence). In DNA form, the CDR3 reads TGTGCCAGCAGCTCCTGGACAGAGAACACTGAAGCTTTCTTT. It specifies CASSSWTENTEAFF.

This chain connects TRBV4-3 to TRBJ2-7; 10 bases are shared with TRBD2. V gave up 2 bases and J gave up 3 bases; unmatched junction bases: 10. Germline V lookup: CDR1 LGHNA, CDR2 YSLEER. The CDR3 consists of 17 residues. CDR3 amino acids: CASSQIAGGQRNYEQYF. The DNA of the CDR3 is TGCGCCAGCAGCCAAATAGCGGGAGGTCAACGAAACTACGAGCAGTACTTC.

CDR3 amino acids: CATSDFSGGQGHLSSYNEQFF. CDR3 DNA sequence: TGTGCCACCAGTGATTTTAGCGGGGGGCAAGGGCATTTAAGCTCCTACAATGAGCAGTTCTTC. The chain carries TRBV24-1 and TRBJ2-1; 10 bases align to TRBD2. Losses at the gene ends were 1 base for V and 0 bases for J; bases not matched to a gene: 14. CDR1 and CDR2 from the germline V gene are KGHDR and SFDVKD. CDR3 length: 21 residues.

The CDR3 is CASSLGTDADTQYF. Written as DNA, the CDR3 is TGCGCCAGCAGCTTAGGGACAGACGCAGATACGCAGTATTTT. V gene TRBV5-1 combines with J gene TRBJ2-3, with 7 bases identical to TRBD1. CDR1 is SGHRS and CDR2 is YFSETQ in the germline V gene. The CDR3 length is 14 residues. Germline trimming cut 2 bases from V and 4 bases from J; bases unmatched to any gene: 4.

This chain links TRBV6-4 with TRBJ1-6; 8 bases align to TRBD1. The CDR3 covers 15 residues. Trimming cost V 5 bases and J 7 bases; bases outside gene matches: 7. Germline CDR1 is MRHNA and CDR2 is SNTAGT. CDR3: CASSPGQGSNSPLHF. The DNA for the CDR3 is TGTGCCAGCAGTCCCGGACAGGGTTCCAATTCACCCCTCCACTTT.

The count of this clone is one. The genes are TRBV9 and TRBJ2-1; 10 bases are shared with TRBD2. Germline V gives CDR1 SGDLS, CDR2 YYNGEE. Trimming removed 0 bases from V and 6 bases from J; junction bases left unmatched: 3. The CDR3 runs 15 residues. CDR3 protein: CASSVASGRVNEQFF. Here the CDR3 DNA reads TGTGCCAGCAGCGTAGCGAGCGGGAGGGTCAATGAGCAGTTCTTC.

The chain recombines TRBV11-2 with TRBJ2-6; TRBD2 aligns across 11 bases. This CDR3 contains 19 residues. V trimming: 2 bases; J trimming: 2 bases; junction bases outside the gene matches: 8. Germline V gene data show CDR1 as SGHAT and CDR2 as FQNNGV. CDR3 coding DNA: TGTGCCAGCAGCTTACAACTAGCGGGAGAACTTACTGGGGCCAACGTCCTGACTTTC. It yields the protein CASSLQLAGELTGANVLTF.

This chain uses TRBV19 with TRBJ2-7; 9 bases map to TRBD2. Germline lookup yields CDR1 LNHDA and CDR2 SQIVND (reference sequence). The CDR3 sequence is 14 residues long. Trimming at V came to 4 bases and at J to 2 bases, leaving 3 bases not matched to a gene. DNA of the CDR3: TGTGCCAGTAGTACTAGCGGGACCACCTACGAGCAGTACTTC. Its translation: CASSTSGTTYEQYF.

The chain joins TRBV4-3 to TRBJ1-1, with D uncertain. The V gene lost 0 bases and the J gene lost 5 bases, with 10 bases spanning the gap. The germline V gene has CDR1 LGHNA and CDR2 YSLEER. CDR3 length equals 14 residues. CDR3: CASSQDRSRTEAFF. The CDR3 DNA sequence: TGCGCCAGCAGCCAAGATCGTAGTAGAACTGAAGCTTTCTTT.

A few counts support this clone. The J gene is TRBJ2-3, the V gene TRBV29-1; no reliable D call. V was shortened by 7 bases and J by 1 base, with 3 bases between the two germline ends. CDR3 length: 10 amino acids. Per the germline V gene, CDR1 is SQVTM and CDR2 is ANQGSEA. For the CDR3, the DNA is TGCAGCGGGCGCACAGATACGCAGTATTTT. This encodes CSGRTDTQYF.

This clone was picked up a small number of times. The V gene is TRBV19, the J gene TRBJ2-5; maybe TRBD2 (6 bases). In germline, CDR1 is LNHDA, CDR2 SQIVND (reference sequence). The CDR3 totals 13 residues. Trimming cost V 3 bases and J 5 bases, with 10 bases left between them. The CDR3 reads CASSITGGETQYF. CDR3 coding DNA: TGTGCCAGTAGTATTACCGGAGGGGAGACCCAGTACTTC.

The CDR3 spells CASRMGGRETQYF. In nucleotides, the CDR3 is TGTGCCAGCCGAATGGGGGGGCGAGAGACCCAGTACTTC. This chain connects TRBV7-2 to TRBJ2-5, with D possibly being TRBD2 (7 bases). CDR1 is SGHTA, CDR2 FQGNSA, per germline. Trimming stripped 8 bases from V and 4 bases from J, with 14 bases between. The CDR3 sequence is 13 residues long.

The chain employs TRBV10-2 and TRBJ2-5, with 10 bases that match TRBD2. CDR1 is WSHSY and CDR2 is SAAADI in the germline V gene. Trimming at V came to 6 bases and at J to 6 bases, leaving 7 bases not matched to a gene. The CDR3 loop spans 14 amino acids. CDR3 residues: CASRSSGRSQTQYF. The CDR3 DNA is TGCGCCAGCAGAAGTAGCGGGAGGTCGCAGACCCAGTACTTC.

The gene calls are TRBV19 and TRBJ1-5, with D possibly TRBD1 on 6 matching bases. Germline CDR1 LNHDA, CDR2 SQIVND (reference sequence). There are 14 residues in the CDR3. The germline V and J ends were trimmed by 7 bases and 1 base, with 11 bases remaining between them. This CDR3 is CASKRQVSNQPQHF. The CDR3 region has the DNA TGTGCCAGTAAAAGACAGGTGAGCAATCAGCCCCAGCATTTT.

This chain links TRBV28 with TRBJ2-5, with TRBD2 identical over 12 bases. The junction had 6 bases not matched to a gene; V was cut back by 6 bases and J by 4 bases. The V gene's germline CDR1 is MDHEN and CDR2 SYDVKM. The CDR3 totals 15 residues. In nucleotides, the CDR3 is TGTGCCAGCAGCCAAACGGGACTAGCGGGAGAGACCCAGTACTTC. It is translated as CASSQTGLAGETQYF.

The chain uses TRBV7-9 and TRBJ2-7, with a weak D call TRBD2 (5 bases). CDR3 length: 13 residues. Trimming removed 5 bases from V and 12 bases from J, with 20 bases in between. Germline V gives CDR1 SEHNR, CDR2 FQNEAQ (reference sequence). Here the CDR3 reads CASSPEVEVAPYF. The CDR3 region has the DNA TGTGCCAGCAGCCCGGAGGTCGAGGTCGCGCCGTACTTC. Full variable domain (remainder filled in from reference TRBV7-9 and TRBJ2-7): DTGVSQNPRHKITKRGQNVTFRCDPISEHNRLYWYRQTLGQGPEFLTYFQNEAQLEKSRLLSDRFSAERPKGSFSTLEIQRTEQGDSAMYLCASSPEVEVAPYFGPGTRLTVT.

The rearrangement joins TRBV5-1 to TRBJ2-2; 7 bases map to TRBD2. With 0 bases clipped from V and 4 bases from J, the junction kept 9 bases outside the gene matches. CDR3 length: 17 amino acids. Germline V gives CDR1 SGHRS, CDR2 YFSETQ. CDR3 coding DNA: TGCGCCAGCAGCTTGGTAGCTGGCGGGAGTGGCACCGGGGAGCTGTTTTTT. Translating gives CASSLVAGGSGTGELFF.

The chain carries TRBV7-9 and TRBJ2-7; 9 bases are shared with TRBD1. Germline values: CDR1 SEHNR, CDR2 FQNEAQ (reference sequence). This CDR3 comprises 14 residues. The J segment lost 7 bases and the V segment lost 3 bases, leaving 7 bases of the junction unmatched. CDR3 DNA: TGTGCCAGCAGCTTTAGGGACAGGGTTTATGAGCAGTACTTC. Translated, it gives CASSFRDRVYEQYF.

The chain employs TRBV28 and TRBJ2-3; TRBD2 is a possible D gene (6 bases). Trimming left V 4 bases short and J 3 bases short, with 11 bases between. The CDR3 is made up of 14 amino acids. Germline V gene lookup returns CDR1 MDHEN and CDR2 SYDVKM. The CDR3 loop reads CASSSPSGTDTQYF. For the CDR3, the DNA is TGTGCCAGCAGTTCTCCAAGCGGGACAGATACGCAGTATTTT. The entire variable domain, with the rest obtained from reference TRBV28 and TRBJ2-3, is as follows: DVKVTQSSRYLVKRTGEKVFLECVQDMDHENMFWYRQDPGLGLRLIYFSYDVKMKEKGDIPEGYSVSREKKERFSLILESASTNQTSMYLCASSSPSGTDTQYFGPGTRLTVL.

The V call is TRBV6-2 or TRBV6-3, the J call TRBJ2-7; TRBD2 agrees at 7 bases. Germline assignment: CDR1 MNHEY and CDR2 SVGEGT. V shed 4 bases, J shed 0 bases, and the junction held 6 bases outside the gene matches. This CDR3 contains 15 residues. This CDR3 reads CASSSGLGSSYEQYF. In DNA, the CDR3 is TGTGCCAGCAGTTCCGGACTAGGGAGCTCCTACGAGCAGTACTTC.

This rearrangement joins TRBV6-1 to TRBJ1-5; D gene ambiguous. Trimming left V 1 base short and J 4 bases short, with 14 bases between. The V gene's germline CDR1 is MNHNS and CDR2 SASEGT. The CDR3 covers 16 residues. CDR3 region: CASSEGSVTLNQPQHF. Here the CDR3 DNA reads TGTGCCAGCAGTGAAGGTTCTGTCACTCTAAATCAGCCCCAGCATTTT.

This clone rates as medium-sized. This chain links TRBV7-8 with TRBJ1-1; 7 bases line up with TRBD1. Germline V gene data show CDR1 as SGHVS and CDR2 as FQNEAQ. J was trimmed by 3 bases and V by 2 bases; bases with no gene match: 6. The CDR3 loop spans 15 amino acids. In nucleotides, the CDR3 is TGTGCCAGCAGCTTATACAGGGGTGAATACACTGAAGCTTTCTTT. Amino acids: CASSLYRGEYTEAFF. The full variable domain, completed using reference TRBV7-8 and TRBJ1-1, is GAGVSQSPRYKVAKRGQDVALRCDPISGHVSLFWYQQALGQGPEFLTYFQNEAQLDKSGLPSDRFFAERPEGSVSTLKIQRTQQEDSAVYLCASSLYRGEYTEAFFGQGTRLTVV.

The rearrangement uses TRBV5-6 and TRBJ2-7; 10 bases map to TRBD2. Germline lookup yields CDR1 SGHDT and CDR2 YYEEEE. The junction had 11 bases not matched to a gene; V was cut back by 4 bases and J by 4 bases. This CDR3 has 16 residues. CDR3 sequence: CASSQFVGTSVYEQYF. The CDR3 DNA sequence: TGTGCCAGCAGCCAGTTTGTTGGGACTAGCGTTTACGAGCAGTACTTC.

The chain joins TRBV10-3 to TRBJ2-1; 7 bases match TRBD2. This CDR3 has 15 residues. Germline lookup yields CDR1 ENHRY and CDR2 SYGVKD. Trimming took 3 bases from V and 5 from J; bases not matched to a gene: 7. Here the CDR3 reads CAISDFAGAHNEQFF. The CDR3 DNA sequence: TGTGCCATCAGTGACTTCGCGGGAGCCCACAATGAGCAGTTCTTC.

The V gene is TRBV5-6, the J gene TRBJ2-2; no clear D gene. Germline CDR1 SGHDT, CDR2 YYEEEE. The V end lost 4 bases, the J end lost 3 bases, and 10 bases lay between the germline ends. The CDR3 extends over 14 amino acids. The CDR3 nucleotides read TGTGCCAGCAGCCGGATAGCTTACACCGGGGAGCTGTTTTTT. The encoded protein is CASSRIAYTGELFF.